These T cell receptor beta chains were read from a single sample in a study of OX40 agonist ivuxolimab in advanced cancers. This table comes from immunoSEQ multiplex PCR, and its TCRdb copy is limited to in-frame clones, with some not included. The data hold fewer than 85,000 clones, with 80% to 90% observed a single time. The sequencing here drew on CD4+ or CD8+ T cells sorted from blood, taken in a trial of the OX40 agonist ivuxolimab. These receptors came from an adult with an advanced solid tumor such as melanoma, head and neck, liver or kidney cancer. The CDR3 runs from the conserved cysteine through the conserved F or W. A D gene is named only where the DNA matches it firmly. Some rows have no size entry. The others give once, few or many, or a class for an expanded clone.

D gene	V gene	J gene	clone size	CDR3 DNA	CDR3 protein
NA	TRBV5-6	TRBJ1-2	NA	TGTGCCAGCAGCTTTAACTACTATGGCTACACCTTC	CASSFNYYGYTF
TRBD2	TRBV10-1	TRBJ2-3	NA	TGCGCCAGCAGTCCCTCCCGGACTAGCGGGAGAACAAGAGATACGCAGTATTTT	CASSPSRTSGRTRDTQYF
NA	TRBV5-1	TRBJ1-3	NA	TGCGCCAGCAGCCCCAACGGCGCAAGCTCTGGAAACACCATATATTTT	CASSPNGASSGNTIYF
TRBD2	TRBV4-3	TRBJ2-1	NA	TGCGCCAGCAGCCAAGATAAGGGACTAGCGGCCAATGAGCAGTTCTTC	CASSQDKGLAANEQFF
TRBD2	TRBV11-3	TRBJ2-7	NA	TGTGCCAGCAGCTCGGGGGGGCAGAAGCCTACCTACGAGCAGTACTTC	CASSSGGQKPTYEQYF
TRBD1	TRBV29-1	TRBJ2-2	NA	TGCAGCGTTGGGTCTGGACAGGGGGCTGTCGGGGAGCTGTTTTTT	CSVGSGQGAVGELFF
NA	TRBV5-1	TRBJ2-1	NA	TGCGCCAGCAGCTTGGCCGATCTGTACAATGAGCAGTTCTTC	CASSLADLYNEQFF
NA	TRBV7-9	TRBJ2-6	once	TGTGCCAGCAGCTCGCTGGGTGCTGGGGCCAACGTCCTGACTTTC	CASSSLGAGANVLTF
TRBD2	TRBV11-3	TRBJ2-5	NA	TGTGCCAGCAGCTTAGATTCGGGGAGGGGAGAGACCCAGTACTTC	CASSLDSGRGETQYF
NA	TRBV11-3	TRBJ2-7	NA	TGTGCCAGCAGTCAAGCCGGGACTCAGTACTACGAGCAGTACTTC	CASSQAGTQYYEQYF
TRBD1	TRBV9	TRBJ1-1	NA	TGTGCCAGCAGTCCCCAGACAGGGCTGAACACTGAAGCTTTCTTT	CASSPQTGLNTEAFF
NA	TRBV7-2	TRBJ2-7	NA	TGTGCCAGCAGCACCCCAGCCGGCGGTGGGGGGAAGTACTTC	CASSTPAGGGGKYF
NA	TRBV11-2	TRBJ1-4	NA	TGTGCCAGCAGCTTTACGGCAGGGGCTAATGAAAAACTGTTTTTT	CASSFTAGANEKLFF
NA	TRBV2	TRBJ2-7	NA	TGTGCCAGCACAGGGAACTACGAGCAGTACTTC	CASTGNYEQYF
NA	TRBV11-2	TRBJ1-5	NA	TGTGCCAGCAGCTTATCGGTGAGGCAGCCCCAGCATTTT	CASSLSVRQPQHF
NA	TRBV6-1	TRBJ2-7	NA	TGTGCCAGCAGTGGGGTTGGCCTCTACGAGCAGTACTTC	CASSGVGLYEQYF
TRBD1	TRBV7-2	TRBJ1-2	few	TGTGCCAGCTCCCGACAGGGAGGCTACACCTTC	CASSRQGGYTF
TRBD1	TRBV6-1	TRBJ1-1	once	TGTGCCAGCAGCGTAGACAGGGAGGAAGCTTTCTTT	CASSVDREEAFF
NA	TRBV21-1	TRBJ2-7	few	TGTGCCAGCAGCAAAGTCCGAGCGGGGGGACGTAATAGGTCCTACGAGCAGTACTTC	CASSKVRAGGRNRSYEQYF
NA	TRBV14	TRBJ2-3	NA	TGTGCCAGCAGCTCGACCGGAGAGGGTCGAGATACGCAGTATTTT	CASSSTGEGRDTQYF
NA	TRBV7-9	TRBJ1-1	NA	TGTGCCAGCAGCCCAGGGACGGGGGCAGGAACTGAAGCTTTCTTT	CASSPGTGAGTEAFF
TRBD1	TRBV28	TRBJ1-6	NA	TGTGCCACCTCGACAGGGAGGTTTTCACCCCTCCACTTT	CATSTGRFSPLHF
TRBD2	TRBV7-2	TRBJ2-3	NA	TGTGCCAGCAGCCCCGCCTCTAGCGGGGTCCTCCCGCAGTATTTT	CASSPASSGVLPQYF
NA	TRBV2	TRBJ1-5	NA	TGTGCCAGCAGTGAATTGCGGGGGCAAGTCCAGCCCCAGCATTTT	CASSELRGQVQPQHF
TRBD1	TRBV15	TRBJ1-1	NA	TGTGCCACCAGCAGAGTAGGGGGCCGGAACACTGAAGCTTTCTTT	CATSRVGGRNTEAFF
TRBD1	TRBV18	TRBJ2-1	NA	TGTGCCAGCTCACCCGGGACAGGGACCCATGAGCAGTTCTTC	CASSPGTGTHEQFF
NA	TRBV5-1	TRBJ1-1	few	TGCGCCAGCAGCCTTCAGGGGAAAAACACTGAAGCTTTCTTT	CASSLQGKNTEAFF
NA	TRBV7-6	TRBJ2-5	NA	TGTGCCAGCAGCTTAGGAGCGGTCAAAGAGACCCAGTACTTC	CASSLGAVKETQYF
NA	TRBV5-1	TRBJ1-2	NA	TGCGCCAGCAGCAGGGACCTTCTGGGCTACACCTTC	CASSRDLLGYTF
NA	TRBV10-2	TRBJ2-2	NA	TGCGCCAGCACTTTAAGTCGGCAAATCGGGGAGCTGTTTTTT	CASTLSRQIGELFF
TRBD2	TRBV7-3	TRBJ2-1	once	TGTGCCAGCAGCTTAGTAGCGGGAGAAAGTAATGAGCAGTTCTTC	CASSLVAGESNEQFF
NA	TRBV2	TRBJ1-5	few	TGTGCCAGCAGTGAAGGCTCCACCAATCAGCCCCAGCATTTT	CASSEGSTNQPQHF
TRBD2	TRBV4-1	TRBJ2-7	NA	TGCGCCAGCAGCCAACCGGGAGGGTTGTACGAGCAGTACTTC	CASSQPGGLYEQYF
NA	TRBV10-3	TRBJ2-3	NA	TGTGCCATCAGTGGTTTTGCGTATCCTAGCACAGATACGCAGTATTTT	CAISGFAYPSTDTQYF
TRBD1	TRBV2	TRBJ2-1	NA	TGTGCCAGCAGTTTACAGGGGGTTGGGGAGCAGTTCTTC	CASSLQGVGEQFF
NA	TRBV5-1	TRBJ1-2	NA	TGCGCCAGCAGCTTTGGCACCAACTATGGCTACACCTTC	CASSFGTNYGYTF
NA	TRBV7-8	TRBJ1-1	few	TGTGCCAGCAGCTCGGGGGGGGCCGGGAACACTGAAGCTTTCTTT	CASSSGGAGNTEAFF
NA	TRBV5-4	TRBJ2-3	NA	TGTGCCAGCAGCTTGAGGCAGGGGGGAGTAACAGATACGCAGTATTTT	CASSLRQGGVTDTQYF
NA	TRBV20-1	TRBJ2-7	NA	TGCAGTGCTGTGACAGGATACGAGCAGTACTTC	CSAVTGYEQYF
NA	TRBV7-2	TRBJ2-6	NA	TGTGCCAGCAGCTTAACACCCTCTGGGGCCAACGTCCTGACTTTC	CASSLTPSGANVLTF
NA	TRBV5-1	TRBJ1-4	NA	TGCGCCAGCAGTTACAGTCCCGGTGGGGAAAAACTGTTTTTT	CASSYSPGGEKLFF
NA	TRBV28	TRBJ1-2	NA	TGTGCCAGCACTCAGACGATCATCGGTGGCTACACCTTC	CASTQTIIGGYTF
NA	TRBV6-5	TRBJ2-1	NA	TGTGCCAGCAGCCGAGCGGTGAGCGACGACAATGAGCAGTTCTTC	CASSRAVSDDNEQFF
NA	TRBV7-2	TRBJ2-1	NA	TGTGCCAGCAGCTTAGGATTCCGTAGAAATGAGCAGTTCTTC	CASSLGFRRNEQFF
TRBD1	TRBV30	TRBJ1-2	NA	TGTGCCTGGAGAAGGGACAGGGGGTATCGGGTTAACTATGGCTACACCTTC	CAWRRDRGYRVNYGYTF
NA	TRBV5-1	TRBJ2-2	NA	TGCGCCAGCAGCTCGACCGCCGGACGGATGAAACTAAACACCGGGGAGCTGTTTTTT	CASSSTAGRMKLNTGELFF
NA	TRBV10-2	TRBJ1-5	NA	TGCGCCAGCAGTGGAGCAGGCCGTCAGCCCCAGCATTTT	CASSGAGRQPQHF
NA	TRBV28	TRBJ1-3	NA	TGTGCCAGCAGTTTCTCAGGGACTTCGGGAAACACCATATATTTT	CASSFSGTSGNTIYF
NA	TRBV7-2	TRBJ1-1	NA	TGTGCCGCTAGGGAAAACTCGTACACTGAAGCTTTCTTT	CAARENSYTEAFF
NA	TRBV19	TRBJ2-3	NA	TGTGCCAGTAGCGTCCTACAGGGTTGGGGCACAGATACGCAGTATTTT	CASSVLQGWGTDTQYF
NA	TRBV29-1	TRBJ2-7	NA	TGCAGCGTTGACACGGGGTCCTGGGACGAGCAGTACTTC	CSVDTGSWDEQYF
TRBD2	TRBV5-4	TRBJ2-1	once	TGTGCCAGCAGCGGCCTAGCGGGGACGTACAATGAGCAGTTCTTC	CASSGLAGTYNEQFF
NA	TRBV19	TRBJ2-1	NA	TGTGCCAGTAGCCTGGGAGATAAAAGATACAATGAGCAGTTCTTC	CASSLGDKRYNEQFF
NA	TRBV10-3	TRBJ1-4	NA	TGTGCCATCAGCGGCGGCAGGGGCAGAGAAAAACTGTTTTTT	CAISGGRGREKLFF